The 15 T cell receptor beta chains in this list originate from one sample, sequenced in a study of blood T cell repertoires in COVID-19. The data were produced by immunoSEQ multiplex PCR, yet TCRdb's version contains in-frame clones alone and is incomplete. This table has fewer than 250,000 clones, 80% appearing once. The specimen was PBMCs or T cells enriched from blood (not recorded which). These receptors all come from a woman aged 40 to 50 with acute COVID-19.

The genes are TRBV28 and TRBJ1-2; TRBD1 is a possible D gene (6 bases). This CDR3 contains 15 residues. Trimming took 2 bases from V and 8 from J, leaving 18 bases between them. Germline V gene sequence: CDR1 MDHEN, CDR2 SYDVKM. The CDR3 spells CASSLPSQAGQGYTF. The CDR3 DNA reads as TGTGCCAGCAGTTTACCCTCCCAGGCCGGACAGGGCTACACCTTC.

The CDR3 DNA is TGTGCCAGCAGCTTAGACGGCGGGGCACAAGAGACCCAGTACTTC. Encoded protein: CASSLDGGAQETQYF. This chain connects TRBV11-3 to TRBJ2-5; TRBD2 might be the D (6 bases). The germline V and J ends were trimmed by 0 bases and 2 bases, with 10 bases remaining between them. Germline assignment: CDR1 SGHNT and CDR2 YENEEA. This CDR3 is 15 amino acids long.

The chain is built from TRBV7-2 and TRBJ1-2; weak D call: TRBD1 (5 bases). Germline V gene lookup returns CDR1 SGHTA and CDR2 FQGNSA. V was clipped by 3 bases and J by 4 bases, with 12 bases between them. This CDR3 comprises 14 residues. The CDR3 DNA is TGTGCCAGCAGCTTTAGACAGCCTCCCTATGGCTACACCTTC. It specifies CASSFRQPPYGYTF.

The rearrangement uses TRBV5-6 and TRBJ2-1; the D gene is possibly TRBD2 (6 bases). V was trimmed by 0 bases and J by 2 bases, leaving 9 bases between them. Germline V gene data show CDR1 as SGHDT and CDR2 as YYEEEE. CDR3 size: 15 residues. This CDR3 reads CASSLAGGTYNEQFF. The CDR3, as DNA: TGTGCCAGCAGCTTGGCCGGGGGTACCTACAATGAGCAGTTCTTC.

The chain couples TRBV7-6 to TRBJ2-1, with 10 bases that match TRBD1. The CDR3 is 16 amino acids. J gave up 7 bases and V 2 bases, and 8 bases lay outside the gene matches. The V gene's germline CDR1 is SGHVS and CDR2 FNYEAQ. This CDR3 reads CASSLQVTGGTNEQFF. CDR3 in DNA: TGTGCCAGCAGCTTACAGGTGACAGGGGGCACGAATGAGCAGTTCTTC.

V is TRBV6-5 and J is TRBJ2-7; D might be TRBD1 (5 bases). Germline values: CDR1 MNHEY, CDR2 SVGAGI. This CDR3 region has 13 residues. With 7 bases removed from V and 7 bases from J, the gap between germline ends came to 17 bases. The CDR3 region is CASKTVIGVEQYF. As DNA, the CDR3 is TGTGCCAGCAAGACCGTGATAGGGGTAGAGCAGTACTTC.

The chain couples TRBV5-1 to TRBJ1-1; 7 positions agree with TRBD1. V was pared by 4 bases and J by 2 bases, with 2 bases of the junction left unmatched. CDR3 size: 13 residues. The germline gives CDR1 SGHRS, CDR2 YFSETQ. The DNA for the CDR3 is TGCGCCAGCAGCCACAGGGGTAACACTGAAGCTTTCTTT. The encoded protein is CASSHRGNTEAFF.

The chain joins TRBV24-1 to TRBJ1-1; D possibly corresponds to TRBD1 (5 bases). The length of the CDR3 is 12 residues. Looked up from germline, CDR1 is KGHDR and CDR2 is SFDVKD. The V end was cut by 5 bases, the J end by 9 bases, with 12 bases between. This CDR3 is CATSASSGKAFF. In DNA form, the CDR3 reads TGTGCCACCAGTGCTAGTTCAGGGAAAGCTTTCTTT.

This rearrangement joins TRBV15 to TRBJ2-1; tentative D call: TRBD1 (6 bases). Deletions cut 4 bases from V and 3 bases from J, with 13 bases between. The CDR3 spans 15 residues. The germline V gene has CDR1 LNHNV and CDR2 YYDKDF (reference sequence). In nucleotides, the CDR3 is TGTGCCACCAGCACCAACAGGGCCCTCTACAATGAGCAGTTCTTC. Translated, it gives CATSTNRALYNEQFF. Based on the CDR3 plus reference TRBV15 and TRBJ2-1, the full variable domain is DAMVIQNPRYQVTQFGKPVTLSCSQTLNHNVMYWYQQKSSQAPKLLFHYYDKDFNNEADTPDNFQSRRPNTSFCFLDIRSPGLGDTAMYLCATSTNRALYNEQFFGPGTRLTVL.

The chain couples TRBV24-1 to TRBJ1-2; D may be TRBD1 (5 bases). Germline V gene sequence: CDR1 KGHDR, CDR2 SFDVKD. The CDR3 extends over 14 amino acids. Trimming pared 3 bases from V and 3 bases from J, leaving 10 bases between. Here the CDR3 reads CATSDMGGDYGYTF. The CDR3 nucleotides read TGTGCCACCAGTGATATGGGGGGTGACTATGGCTACACCTTC.

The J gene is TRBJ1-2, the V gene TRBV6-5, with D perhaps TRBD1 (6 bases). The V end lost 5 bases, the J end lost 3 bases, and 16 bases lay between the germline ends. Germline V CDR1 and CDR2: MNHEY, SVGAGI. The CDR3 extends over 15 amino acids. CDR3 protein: CASSQQGQEYYGYTF. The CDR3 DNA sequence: TGTGCCAGCAGTCAACAGGGCCAGGAATACTATGGCTACACCTTC.

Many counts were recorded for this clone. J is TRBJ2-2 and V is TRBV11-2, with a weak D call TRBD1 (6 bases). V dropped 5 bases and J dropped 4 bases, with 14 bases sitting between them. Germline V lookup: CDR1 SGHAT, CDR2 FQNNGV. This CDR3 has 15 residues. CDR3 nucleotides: TGTGCCAGCAGCAATCGACAGGAGACCACCGGGGAGCTGTTTTTT. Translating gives CASSNRQETTGELFF.

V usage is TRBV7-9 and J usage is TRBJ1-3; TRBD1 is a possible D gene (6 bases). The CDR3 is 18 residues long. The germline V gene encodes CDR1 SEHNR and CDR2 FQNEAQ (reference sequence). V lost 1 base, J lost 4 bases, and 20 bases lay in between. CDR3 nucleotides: TGTGCCAGCAGCTTAGTGACAGGTTATTTAGACTTCGGAAACACCATATATTTT. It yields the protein CASSLVTGYLDFGNTIYF.

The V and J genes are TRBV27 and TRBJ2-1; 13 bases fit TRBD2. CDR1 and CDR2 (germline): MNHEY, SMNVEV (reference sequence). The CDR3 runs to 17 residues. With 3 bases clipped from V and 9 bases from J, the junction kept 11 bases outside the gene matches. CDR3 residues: CASSFEAGTSGTGEQFF. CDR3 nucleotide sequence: TGTGCCAGCAGTTTTGAGGCTGGGACTAGCGGGACGGGTGAGCAGTTCTTC.

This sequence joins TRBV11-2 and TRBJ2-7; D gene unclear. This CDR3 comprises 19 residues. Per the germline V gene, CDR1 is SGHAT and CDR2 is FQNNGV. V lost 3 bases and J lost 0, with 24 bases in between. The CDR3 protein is CASSLRYLHASDNSYEQYF. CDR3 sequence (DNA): TGTGCCAGCAGCTTGAGGTACCTTCACGCATCTGATAACTCCTACGAGCAGTACTTC.